The sequence of this T cell receptor beta chain was determined in a study of blood T cell repertoires in COVID-19 (TCRdb year 2020). The study in broad terms: For ImmuneRACE Cohort 3, a participant was defined as recovered based on two consecutive negative NP/OP PCR tests, clearance by a healthcare professional, or resolution of symptoms. Samples from collaborators originated in the United States, Italy and Spain and spanned both the acute and convalescent phases of COVID-19. The prospective study material was composed of cDNA or gDNA derived from T cells, B-cell-depleted T cells, or PBMCs. Deeply sampled blood TCRbeta repertoires from subjects exposed to, actively infected with, or recovered from COVID-19 were included in the dataset. A freely available public database, intended as a resource for researchers studying the immune response to SARS-CoV-2, is where the repertoires were released. The samples were drawn from two sources: the first 160 participants of the ongoing ImmuneRACE study, and 1,254 subjects contributed by 6 global collaborators. A de-identified subject ID, COVID-19 status, age in years and sex were almost always included in the sample metadata. Where HLA class I and class II types were available, the types were taken from metadata supplied by the sample provider, not from assay-based typing. General conclusions and limits of the study: The amount of clinical and demographic metadata varied by source and participant and was provided uncurated.

Participants in the prospective study were aged about 18 to 95 years, lived in 24 United States geographic areas, and enrolled through a virtual design. In the prospective study, cohorts were assigned on the basis of participant-reported clinical history obtained from a screening survey and a study questionnaire. In the prospective study, mobile phlebotomists collected whole blood, serum and a nasopharyngeal or oropharyngeal swab from each participant. Over an approximately 2-month period, participants in the prospective study had the option of providing additional blood draws and questionnaires. Blood samples from the prospective study were shipped frozen or at room temperature prior to DNA extraction. V and J are trimmed by 2 bases and 6 bases, and the gene matches miss 2 bases of the junction. CDR1 and CDR2, looked up from the germline V gene, are SGHRS and YFSETQ. The CDR3, cysteine through phenylalanine, is 13 amino acids long. The retained sequence is limited to the CDR3, 39 bases, with the frame set at the first base.

With regard to this clone: The specificity of this receptor is unknown. One base away there is no much larger clone; base qualities are not given.

The immunoSEQ Assay, a bias-controlled multiplex PCR, was used to amplify TCRbeta CDR3 regions from genomic DNA. The original pipeline was this. The number of nucleated cells in each sample was estimated by amplification of reference gene primers within the assay. To quantify the absolute abundance of each unique TCRbeta CDR3 rearrangement, sequence reads were collapsed and filtered. For each sample, productive Simpson clonality was calculated by taking the square root of Simpson's diversity index across productive rearrangements. The table comes from immuneACCESS by way of TCRdb, which keeps in-frame sequences with V and J called. Part of the clones is missing from these tables; in studies checked, under half for an unresolved V gene and the rest for unknown reasons. V and J calls and clone size come straight from that table; D and trimming were deduced from the DNA. For this sample the table gives around 360,000 clones, of which over 75% were detected only once. Roughly 1.9% of the sample is in the top ten clones.

This TCR came from a man aged 40-49 years in a cohort exposed to, infected with or recovered from COVID-19 (not recorded which). The receptor chain draws on TRBV5-1 and TRBJ1-1, with 9 bases in between that match TRBD1. The sample consisted of PBMCs or T cells enriched from blood (not recorded which). DNA sequence: TGCGCCAGCAGCTTCCGGGACAGGGCTGAAGCTTTCTTT. The encoded protein is CASSFRDRAEAFF.